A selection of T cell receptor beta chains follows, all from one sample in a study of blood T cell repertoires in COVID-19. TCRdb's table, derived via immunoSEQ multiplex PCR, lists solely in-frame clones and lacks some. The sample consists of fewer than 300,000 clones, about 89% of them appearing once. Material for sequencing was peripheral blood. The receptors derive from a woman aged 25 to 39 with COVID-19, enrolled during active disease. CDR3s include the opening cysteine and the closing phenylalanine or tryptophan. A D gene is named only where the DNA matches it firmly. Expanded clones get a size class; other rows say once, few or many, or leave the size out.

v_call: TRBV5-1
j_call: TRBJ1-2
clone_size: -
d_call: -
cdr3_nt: TGCGCCAGCAGCTTGTGGACAGCAGAGGGCTACACCTTC
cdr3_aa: CASSLWTAEGYTF

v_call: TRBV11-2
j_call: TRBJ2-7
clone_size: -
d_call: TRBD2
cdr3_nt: TGTGCCAGCAGCTTAGATCGGCTAGCGGGTGAGCAGTACTTC
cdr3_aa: CASSLDRLAGEQYF

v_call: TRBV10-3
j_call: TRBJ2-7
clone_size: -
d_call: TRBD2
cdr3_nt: TGTGCCATCAGTGTTGCCTCCGGGAGGGTATCCCACGAGCAGTACTTC
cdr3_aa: CAISVASGRVSHEQYF

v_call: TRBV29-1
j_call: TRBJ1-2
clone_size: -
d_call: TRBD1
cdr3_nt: TGCAGCGTTCAGGACAGGGTATTAGGCTACACCTTC
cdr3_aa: CSVQDRVLGYTF

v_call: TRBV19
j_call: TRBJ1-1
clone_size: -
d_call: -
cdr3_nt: TGTGCCAGTAACAGGGTGGCTTTGAACACTGAAGCTTTCTTT
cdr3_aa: CASNRVALNTEAFF

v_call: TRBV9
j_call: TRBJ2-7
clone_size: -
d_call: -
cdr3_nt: TGTGCCAGCAGCGCGACGTGGGGAGGTTCCTACGAGCAGTACTTC
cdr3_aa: CASSATWGGSYEQYF

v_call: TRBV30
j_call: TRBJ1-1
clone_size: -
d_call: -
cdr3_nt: TGTGCCTGGGAGGGGGTTTACACTGAAGCTTTCTTT
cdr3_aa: CAWEGVYTEAFF

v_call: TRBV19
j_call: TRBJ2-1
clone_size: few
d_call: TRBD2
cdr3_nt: TGTGCCAGTAGTATAGCTGCGGGAGTCGCCTACAATGAGCAGTTCTTC
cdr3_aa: CASSIAAGVAYNEQFF

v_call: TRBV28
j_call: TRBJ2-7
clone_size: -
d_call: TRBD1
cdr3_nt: TGTGCCAGCACAGGGGGTGACTACGAGCAGTACTTC
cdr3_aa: CASTGGDYEQYF

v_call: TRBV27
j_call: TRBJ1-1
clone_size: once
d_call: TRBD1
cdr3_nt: TGTGCCAGCAGTTTCTTCGGGACAGGGGGCTTGAACACTGAAGCTTTCTTT
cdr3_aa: CASSFFGTGGLNTEAFF

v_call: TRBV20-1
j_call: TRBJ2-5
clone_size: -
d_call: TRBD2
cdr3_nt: TGCAGTGCTAGTCATTTAGCGGGTTCGGCGGGCCAAGAGACCCAGTACTTC
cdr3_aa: CSASHLAGSAGQETQYF

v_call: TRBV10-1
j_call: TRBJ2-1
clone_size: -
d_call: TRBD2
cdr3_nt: TGCGCCAGCAGTGAGTTCACTAGCGGGAGTATCGATGAGCAGTTCTTC
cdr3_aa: CASSEFTSGSIDEQFF

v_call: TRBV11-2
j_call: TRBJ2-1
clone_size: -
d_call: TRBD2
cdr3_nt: TGTGCCAGCAGCAGCGGGACTAGGGTTGGTGAGCAGTTCTTC
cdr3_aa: CASSSGTRVGEQFF

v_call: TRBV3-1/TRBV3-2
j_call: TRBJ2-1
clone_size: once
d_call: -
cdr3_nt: TGTGCCAGCAGCCAAGATAGTGGTCACTACAATGAGCAGTTCTTC
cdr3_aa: CASSQDSGHYNEQFF

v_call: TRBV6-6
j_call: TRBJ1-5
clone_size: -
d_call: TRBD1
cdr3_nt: TGTGCCAGCGGGGGGACAGGGCCCGGGGGGCCCCAGCATTTT
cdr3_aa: CASGGTGPGGPQHF

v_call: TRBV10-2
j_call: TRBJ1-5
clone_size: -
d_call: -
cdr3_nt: TGCGCCAGCAGGGGGCATTCTGGGAGCAATCAGCCCCAGCATTTT
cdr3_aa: CASRGHSGSNQPQHF

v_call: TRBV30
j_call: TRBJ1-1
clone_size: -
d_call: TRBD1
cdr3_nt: TGTGCCTGGACAGGGACAGGTGAAGCTTTCTTT
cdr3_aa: CAWTGTGEAFF

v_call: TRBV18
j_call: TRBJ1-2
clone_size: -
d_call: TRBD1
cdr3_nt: TGTGCCAGCTCGCCGGACAGGGGCTATGGCTACACCTTC
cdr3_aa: CASSPDRGYGYTF

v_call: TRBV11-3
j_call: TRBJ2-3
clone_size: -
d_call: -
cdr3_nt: TGTGCCAGCAGCTTAGGGACTAGCACAGATACGCAGTATTTT
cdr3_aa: CASSLGTSTDTQYF

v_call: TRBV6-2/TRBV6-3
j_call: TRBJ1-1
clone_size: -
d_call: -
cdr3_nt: TGTGCCAGCAGTTACTCTCTAACTGAAGCTTTCTTT
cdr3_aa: CASSYSLTEAFF

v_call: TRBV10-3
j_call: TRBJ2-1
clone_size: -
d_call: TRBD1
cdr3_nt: TGTGCCATCAGTGACGACAGGGGACGTTTAGCGTTCTTC
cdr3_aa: CAISDDRGRLAFF

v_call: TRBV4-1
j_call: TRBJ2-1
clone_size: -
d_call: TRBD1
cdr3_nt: TGCGCCAGCAGCCCTGGGACAGGAGATAATGAGCAGTTCTTC
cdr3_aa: CASSPGTGDNEQFF